This TCR beta chain was identified in a study of PD-1 blockade in mismatch repair-deficient tumors. Turning to the study itself: Patients had around 11 mismatch repair-deficient cancer types, all previously treated and progressing.

Sequencing used immunoSEQ multiplex PCR; TCRdb keeps in-frame clones, though not all of them. This sample carries some 50,000 clones, 77% of them seen once, and the ten largest clones take roughly 3.5%. Every patient had mismatch repair deficiency by PCR or immunohistochemistry. CDR3 size: 16 residues. Trimming cost V 1 base and J 3 bases; bases outside gene matches: 5. Germline V gene sequence: CDR1 KGHSH, CDR2 LQKENI. The receptor's source is an adult with mismatch repair-deficient cancer. This specimen consisted of PBMCs, obtained before pembrolizumab treatment. V is TRBV18 and J is TRBJ2-3; 9 bases are a match to TRBD2. The CDR3 DNA sequence: TGTGCCAGCTCACCACGTAGCGGGAGCGAGACAGATACGCAGTATTTT. Amino acid sequence: CASSPRSGSETDTQYF.